This section outlines one T cell receptor beta chain sequence together with its context. Antigen unknown. This sample was taken from a study of cytomegalovirus exposure and HLA in healthy donors. About the research overall: Of all 400 or so donors who were genotyped, about 84% belonged to the Caucasian-associated ancestry cluster. The study, taken as a whole, reports: Later on, analysis showed that most CMV-associated TCR beta chains appeared to be HLA-restricted. When a later analysis compared HLA-associated TCR beta chains with equally common others, the HLA-associated chains turned out to be more clonally expanded and to have lower generation probabilities.

CDR1 is SGDLS and CDR2 is YYNGEE in the germline V gene. The length of the CDR3 is 15 residues. V was pared by 3 bases and J by 5 bases, with 4 bases of the junction left unmatched. PCR amplification relied on 60 Vbeta primers (plus 13 Jbeta primers). Measured with immunoSEQ multiplex PCR; TCRdb has only the in-frame clones, and not every one. The sample contains about 160,000 clones, 85% of which appear only once. Samples came from healthy bone marrow donors. This receptor was identified in a man between 18 and 35 years old in good health and CMV-seropositive. The chain recombines TRBV9 with TRBJ2-2, with TRBD1 matching over 10 bases. The sequenced sample consisted of PBMCs. The CDR3 DNA reads as TGTGCCAGCAGCGGACAGGGGGCAGGAACCGGGGAGCTGTTTTTT. This sequence encodes CASSGQGAGTGELFF.